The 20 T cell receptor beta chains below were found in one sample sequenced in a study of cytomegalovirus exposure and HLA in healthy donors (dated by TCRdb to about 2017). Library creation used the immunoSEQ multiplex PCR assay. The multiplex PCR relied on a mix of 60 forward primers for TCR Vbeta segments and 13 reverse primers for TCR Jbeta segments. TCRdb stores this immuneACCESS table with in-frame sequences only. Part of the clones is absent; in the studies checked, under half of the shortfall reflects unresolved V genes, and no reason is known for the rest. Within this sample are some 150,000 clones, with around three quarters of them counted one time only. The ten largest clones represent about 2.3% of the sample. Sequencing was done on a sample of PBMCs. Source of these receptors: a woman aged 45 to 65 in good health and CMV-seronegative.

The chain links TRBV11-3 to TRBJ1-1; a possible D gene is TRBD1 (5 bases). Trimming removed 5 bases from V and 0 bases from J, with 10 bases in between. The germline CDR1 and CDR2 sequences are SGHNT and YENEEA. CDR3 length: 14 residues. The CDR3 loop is CASSAGYLNTEAFF. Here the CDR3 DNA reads TGTGCCAGCAGCGCAGGGTATTTGAACACTGAAGCTTTCTTT.

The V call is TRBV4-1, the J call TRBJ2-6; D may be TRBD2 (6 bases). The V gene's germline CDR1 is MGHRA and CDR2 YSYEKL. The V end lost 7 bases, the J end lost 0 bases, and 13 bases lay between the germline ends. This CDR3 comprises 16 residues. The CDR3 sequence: CASTGEEISGANVLTF. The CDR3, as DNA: TGCGCCAGCACCGGGGAGGAGATCTCTGGGGCCAACGTCCTGACTTTC.

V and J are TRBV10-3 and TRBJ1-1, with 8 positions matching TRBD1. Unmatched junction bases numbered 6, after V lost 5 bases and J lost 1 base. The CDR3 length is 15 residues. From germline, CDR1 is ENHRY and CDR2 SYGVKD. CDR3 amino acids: CAISPSGTGNTEAFF. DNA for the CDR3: TGTGCCATCAGTCCATCCGGGACAGGGAACACTGAAGCTTTCTTT.

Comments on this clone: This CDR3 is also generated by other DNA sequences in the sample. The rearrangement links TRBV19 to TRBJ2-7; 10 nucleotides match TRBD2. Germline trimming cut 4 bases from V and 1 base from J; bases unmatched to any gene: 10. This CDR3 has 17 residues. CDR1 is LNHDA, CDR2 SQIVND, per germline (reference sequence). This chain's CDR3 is CASSTPSGRAGSYEQYF. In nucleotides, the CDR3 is TGTGCCAGTAGTACCCCCAGCGGGAGGGCCGGGTCCTACGAGCAGTACTTC.

DNA for the CDR3: TGCGCCAGCAGCCAAGAAGGCAGGGGTAAAACAGAGACCCAGTACTTC. This gives the protein CASSQEGRGKTETQYF. The chain carries TRBV4-1 and TRBJ2-5, with D possibly matching TRBD1 (6 bases). The V gene lost 0 bases and the J gene lost 4 bases, with 15 bases spanning the gap. The CDR3 has 16 amino acids. From germline, CDR1 is MGHRA and CDR2 YSYEKL.

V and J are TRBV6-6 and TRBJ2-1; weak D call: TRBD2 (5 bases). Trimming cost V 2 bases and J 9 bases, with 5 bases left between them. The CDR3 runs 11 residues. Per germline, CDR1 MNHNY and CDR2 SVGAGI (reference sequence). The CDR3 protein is CASSYEGEQFF. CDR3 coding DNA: TGTGCCAGCAGTTACGAGGGTGAGCAGTTCTTC.

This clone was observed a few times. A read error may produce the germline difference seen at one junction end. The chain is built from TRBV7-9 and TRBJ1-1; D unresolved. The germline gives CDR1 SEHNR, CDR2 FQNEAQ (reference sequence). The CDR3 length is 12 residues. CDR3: CSSSHRNTEAFF. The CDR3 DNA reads TGTTCCAGCAGCCATAGGAACACTGAAGCTTTCTTT.

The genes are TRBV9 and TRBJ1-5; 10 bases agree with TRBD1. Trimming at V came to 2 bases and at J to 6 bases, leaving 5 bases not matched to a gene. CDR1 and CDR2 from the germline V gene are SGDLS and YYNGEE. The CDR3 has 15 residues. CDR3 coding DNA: TGTGCCAGCAGCGTGGGACAGGGGAGTAGTCAGCCCCAGCATTTT. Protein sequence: CASSVGQGSSQPQHF.

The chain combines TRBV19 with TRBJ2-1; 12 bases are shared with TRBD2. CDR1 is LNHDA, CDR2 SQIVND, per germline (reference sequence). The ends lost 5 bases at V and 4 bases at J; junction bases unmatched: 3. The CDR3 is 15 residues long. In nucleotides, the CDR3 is TGTGCCAGTAGTGAACTAGCGGGGGGATACAATGAGCAGTTCTTC. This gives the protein CASSELAGGYNEQFF.

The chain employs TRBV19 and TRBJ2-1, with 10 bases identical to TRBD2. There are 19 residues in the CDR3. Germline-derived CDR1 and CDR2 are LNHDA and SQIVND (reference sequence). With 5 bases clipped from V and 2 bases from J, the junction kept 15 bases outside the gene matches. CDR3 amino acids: CASSALLGTSDKAYNEQFF. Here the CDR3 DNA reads TGTGCCAGTAGTGCTCTCCTCGGGACTAGCGATAAAGCCTACAATGAGCAGTTCTTC. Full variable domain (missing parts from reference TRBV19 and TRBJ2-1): DGGITQSPKYLFRKEGQNVTLSCEQNLNHDAMYWYRQDPGQGLRLIYYSQIVNDFQKGDIAEGYSVSREKKESFPLTVTSAQKNPTAFYLCASSALLGTSDKAYNEQFFGPGTRLTVL.

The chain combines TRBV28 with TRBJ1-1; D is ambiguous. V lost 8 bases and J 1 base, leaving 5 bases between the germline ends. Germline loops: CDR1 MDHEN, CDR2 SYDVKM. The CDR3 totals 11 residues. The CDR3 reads CASLKNTEAFF. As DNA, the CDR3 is TGTGCCAGCCTAAAGAACACTGAAGCTTTCTTT.

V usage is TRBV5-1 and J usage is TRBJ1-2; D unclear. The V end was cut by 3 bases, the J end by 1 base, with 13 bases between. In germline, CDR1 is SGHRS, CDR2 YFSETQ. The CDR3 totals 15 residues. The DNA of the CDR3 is TGCGCCAGCAGCTCCCGGCTAGTTAGTAACTATGGCTACACCTTC. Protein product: CASSSRLVSNYGYTF.

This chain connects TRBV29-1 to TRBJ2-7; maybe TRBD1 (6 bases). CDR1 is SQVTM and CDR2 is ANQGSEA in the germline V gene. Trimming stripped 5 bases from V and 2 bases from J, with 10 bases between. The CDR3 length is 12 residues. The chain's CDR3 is CSVRDTTYEQYF. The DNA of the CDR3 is TGCAGCGTTAGGGACACGACCTACGAGCAGTACTTC.

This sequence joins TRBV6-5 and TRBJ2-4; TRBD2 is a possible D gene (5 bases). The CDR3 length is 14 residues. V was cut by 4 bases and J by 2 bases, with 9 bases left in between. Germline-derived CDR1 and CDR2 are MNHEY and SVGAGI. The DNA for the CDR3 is TGTGCCAGCAGTTCGGGGATGACCAAAAACATTCAGTACTTC. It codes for CASSSGMTKNIQYF.

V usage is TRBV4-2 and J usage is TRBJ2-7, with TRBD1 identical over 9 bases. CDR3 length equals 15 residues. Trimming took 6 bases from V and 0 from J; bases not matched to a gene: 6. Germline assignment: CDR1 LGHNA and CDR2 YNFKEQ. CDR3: CASRFGTGSSYEQYF. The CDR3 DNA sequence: TGTGCCAGCAGATTTGGGACAGGGAGCTCCTACGAGCAGTACTTC.

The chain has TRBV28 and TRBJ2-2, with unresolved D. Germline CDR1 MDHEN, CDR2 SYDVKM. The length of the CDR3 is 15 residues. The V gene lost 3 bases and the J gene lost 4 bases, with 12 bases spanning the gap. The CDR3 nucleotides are TGTGCCAGCAGTTTCGTCAGATTTGTCACCGGGGAGCTGTTTTTT. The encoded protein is CASSFVRFVTGELFF.

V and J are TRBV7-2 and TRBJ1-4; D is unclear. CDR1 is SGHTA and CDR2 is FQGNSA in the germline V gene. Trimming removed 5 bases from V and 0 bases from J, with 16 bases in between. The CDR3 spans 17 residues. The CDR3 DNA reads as TGTGCCAGCAGCCCGGTTCCCGGTGTTGCAACTAATGAAAAACTGTTTTTT. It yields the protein CASSPVPGVATNEKLFF.

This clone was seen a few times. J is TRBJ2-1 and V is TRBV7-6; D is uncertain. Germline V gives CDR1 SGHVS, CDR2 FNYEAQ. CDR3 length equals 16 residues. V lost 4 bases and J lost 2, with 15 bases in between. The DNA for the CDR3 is TGTGCCAGCAGCTCCTCCTGGCAAAAAGCCTACAATGAGCAGTTCTTC. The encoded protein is CASSSSWQKAYNEQFF.

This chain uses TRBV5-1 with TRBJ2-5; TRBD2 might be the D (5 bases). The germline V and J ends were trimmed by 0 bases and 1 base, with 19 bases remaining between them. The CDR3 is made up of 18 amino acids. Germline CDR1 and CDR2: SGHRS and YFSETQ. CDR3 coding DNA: TGCGCCAGCAGCTTGGTTTTGAGGACGGACTTTATCCAAGAGACCCAGTACTTC. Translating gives CASSLVLRTDFIQETQYF. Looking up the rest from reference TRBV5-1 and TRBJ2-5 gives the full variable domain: KAGVTQTPRYLIKTRGQQVTLSCSPISGHRSVSWYQQTPGQGLQFLFEYFSETQRNKGNFPGRFSGRQFSNSRSEMNVSTLELGDSALYLCASSLVLRTDFIQETQYFGPGTRLLVL.

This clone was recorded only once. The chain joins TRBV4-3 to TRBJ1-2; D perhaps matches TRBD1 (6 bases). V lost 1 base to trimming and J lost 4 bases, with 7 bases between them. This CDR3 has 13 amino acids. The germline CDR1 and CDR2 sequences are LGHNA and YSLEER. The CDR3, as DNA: TGCGCCAGCAGCCAAGCCAGGGGCTATGGCTACACCTTC. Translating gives CASSQARGYGYTF.